A selection of T cell receptor beta chains follows, all from one sample in a study of PD-L1 blockade in urothelial cancer. Measured with immunoSEQ multiplex PCR; TCRdb has only the in-frame clones, and not every one. The table includes some 120,000 clones, 65% to 85% detected once. This specimen consisted of PBMCs, obtained around atezolizumab (anti-PD-L1) treatment. These receptors were collected from a man aged 50 to 60 with urothelial cancer. Each CDR3 is given with its conserved first and last residue. D genes are given only for firm matches. Some rows mark clone size as missing; the rest say once, few, many or name a class of expanded clone.

d_call,clone_size,v_call,j_call,cdr3_aa,cdr3_nt
TRBD1,.,TRBV19,TRBJ2-7,CASSTPGTGRGDEQYF,TGTGCCAGTAGTACCCCCGGGACAGGGCGAGGGGACGAGCAGTACTTC
.,.,TRBV4-2,TRBJ2-3,CASSQDPQDTQYF,TGTGCCAGCAGCCAAGATCCACAAGATACGCAGTATTTT
.,.,TRBV4-2,TRBJ2-3,CASSQDRDRGLAGVSDTQYF,TGTGCCAGCAGCCAAGATCGGGACAGGGGCCTAGCGGGAGTATCAGATACGCAGTATTTT
TRBD2,.,TRBV19,TRBJ2-1,CASWPSGSAYNEQFF,TGTGCCAGTTGGCCTAGCGGCTCTGCCTACAATGAGCAGTTCTTC
TRBD2,.,TRBV18,TRBJ2-3,CASSPLLAGGYSGTDTQYF,TGTGCCAGCTCACCATTACTAGCGGGAGGATATTCGGGGACAGATACGCAGTATTTT
TRBD1,.,TRBV4-1,TRBJ2-1,CASSRPGQGYGEQFF,TGCGCCAGCAGCCGACCGGGACAGGGCTATGGTGAGCAGTTCTTC
.,.,TRBV29-1,TRBJ2-3,CSVESFSNLIFADTQYF,TGCAGCGTTGAAAGTTTCTCCAATCTAATCTTCGCAGATACGCAGTATTTT
TRBD2,.,TRBV10-3,TRBJ2-7,CAISEWLAGASYEQYF,TGTGCCATCAGTGAGTGGCTAGCGGGGGCCTCCTACGAGCAGTACTTC
.,once,TRBV28,TRBJ1-1,CASSLISGQMNTEAFF,TGTGCCAGCAGTTTAATTTCTGGACAGATGAACACTGAAGCTTTCTTT
.,.,TRBV27,TRBJ2-3,CASTSVFTDTQYF,TGTGCCAGCACTAGCGTCTTCACAGATACGCAGTATTTT